This is a list of T cell receptor beta chains from one sample in a study of CD8+ T cells in alopecia areata. This table comes from immunoSEQ multiplex PCR, and its TCRdb copy is limited to in-frame clones, with some not included. The data show hundreds of thousands of clones, around 65% seen once. Material: CD4+ T cells sorted from blood, obtained around week 44, from a patient treated with tofacitinib. The receptors originated from a human donor with alopecia areata. The CDR3 runs from the conserved cysteine through the conserved F or W. Size tells how often a clone was seen (once, few, many) or the class of an expanded clone, and some rows leave it out.

>TRBV9|NA
CASSSSGVGHEQYF
>TRBV30|NA
CAWSVGKPYGYTF
>TRBV30|NA
CACMAAGNQPQHF
>TRBV6-1|few
CASSRDRTYEQYF
>TRBV7-3|NA
CASSLVLGGTDTQYF
>TRBV28|NA
CASRLYTENSPLHF
>TRBV7-9|NA
CASSYTDTQYF
>TRBV30|NA
CAWSPGQGLYF
>TRBV27|NA
CASSQGWIQYF
>TRBV30|NA
CAWSDRYEQYF
>TRBV7-2|few
CASSSRLSGPPINEQFF
>TRBV29-1|NA
CSVLEPVNYGYTF
>TRBV5-6|few
CASSLGPINSPLHF
>TRBV4-3|NA
CASSQERGVHGYTF
>TRBV2|once
CASDKGALSSYNEQFF
>TRBV29-1|NA
CSVLATGTRKSSYEQYF
>TRBV4-3|NA
CASSQDRNTEAFF
>TRBV29-1|few
CSVASQAYEQYF
>TRBV4-3|many
CASSQDITGINEQFF
>TRBV5-1|NA
CASSYRDEGGELFF
>TRBV4-1|NA
CASSQVKAGELHGYTF
>TRBV11-2|few
CASSFLRADTQYF
>TRBV6-1|NA
CASRDPGAASKLFF
>TRBV27|once
CASSSSRTGRSNEQFF
>TRBV11-2|once
CASSLAPGSYNSPLHF
>TRBV9|few
CASSSGLNGELFF
>TRBV5-1|NA
CASSSFGTPTEAFF
>TRBV10-3|NA
CAISVGTASRDTQYF
>TRBV7-2|few
CASSPPAVYNQPQHF
>TRBV2|NA
CASSDQDRGVRGTQYF
>TRBV30|NA
CAWSLEGNEQFF
>TRBV30|NA
CAWRSRRDTEAFF
>TRBV9|NA
CASRPGQGPQYF
>TRBV20-1|NA
CSAKSYEQYF
>TRBV29-1|NA
CSARQGTEQYF
>TRBV25-1|NA
CASSDWTGRGGNTIYF
>TRBV9|NA
CASSFTTSGGPTVYNEQFF
>TRBV29-1|NA
CSVESRFSGANVLTF
>TRBV2|few
CASSEIGQNEKLFF
>TRBV5-6|NA
CASSLKESGQGSYTF
>TRBV29-1|NA
CSVDHLGGEAFF
>TRBV5-6|NA
CATAGGSANEQYF
>TRBV29-1|NA
CSVGGSDTQYF
>TRBV29-1|NA
CSVVALGNTEAFF
>TRBV19|few
CASGQGGYGSPLHF
>TRBV7-6|NA
CASSLGITSGGNNEQFF
>TRBV29-1|NA
CSVEGITAYGYTF
>TRBV11-3|NA
CASSPAGGHGYEQFF
>TRBV10-2|few
CASARGTGSSGEKLFF
>TRBV4-3|NA
CASSSAGSGTGYTF
>TRBV29-1|NA
CSGRTGRSHIQYF
>TRBV30|NA
CAARGPHNQPQHF
>TRBV7-2|few
CASTPAPRRLLPYEQYF
>TRBV5-1|NA
CASSLSRGRGTEAFF